This T cell receptor beta chain was sequenced for a study of blood T cell repertoires in COVID-19. Study summary: Acute and convalescent COVID-19 specimens originated in the United States, Italy and Spain. Nucleic acid was either cDNA or gDNA, and it came from T cells, B-cell-depleted T cells, or PBMCs.

Between the trimmed V and J ends, which lost 3 bases and 5 bases, there was a span of 12 bases. The CDR3 totals 14 residues. CDR1 is WNHNN and CDR2 is SYGVQD in the germline V gene (reference sequence). In the original workflow: Nucleated cell number was recorded as an estimate derived from reference gene primer amplification. Repertoires were generated with immunoSEQ multiplex PCR, while TCRdb's copy carries only in-frame clones and drops some. V, J and clone size reflect that table, while D and trimming were determined from the DNA. The sample holds some 100,000 clones, 85% to 90% seen once. This TCR came from a human donor with active COVID-19. The donor label of this sample is uncertain. The sequenced material came from peripheral blood. The chain joins TRBV10-1 to TRBJ2-3; weak D call: TRBD1 (6 bases). CDR3 coding DNA: TGCGCCAGCAGTGACAGGGGCATTGGAGATACGCAGTATTTT. It codes for CASSDRGIGDTQYF.